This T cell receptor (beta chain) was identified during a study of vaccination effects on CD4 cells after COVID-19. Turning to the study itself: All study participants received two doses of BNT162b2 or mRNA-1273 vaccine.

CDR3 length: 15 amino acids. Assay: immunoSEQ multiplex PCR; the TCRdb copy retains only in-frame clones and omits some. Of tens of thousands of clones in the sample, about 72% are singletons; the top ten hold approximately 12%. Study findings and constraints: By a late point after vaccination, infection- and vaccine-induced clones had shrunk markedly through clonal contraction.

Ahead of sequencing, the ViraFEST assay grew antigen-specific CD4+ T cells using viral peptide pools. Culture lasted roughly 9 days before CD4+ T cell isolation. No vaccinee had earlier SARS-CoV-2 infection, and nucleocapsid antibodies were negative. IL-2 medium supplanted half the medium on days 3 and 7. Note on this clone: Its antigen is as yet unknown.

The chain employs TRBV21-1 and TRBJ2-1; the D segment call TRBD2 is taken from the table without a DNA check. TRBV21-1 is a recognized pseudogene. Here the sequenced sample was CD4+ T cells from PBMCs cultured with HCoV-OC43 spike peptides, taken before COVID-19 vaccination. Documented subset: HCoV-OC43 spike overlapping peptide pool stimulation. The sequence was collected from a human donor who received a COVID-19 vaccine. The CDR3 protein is CASSKLAGEYNEQFF. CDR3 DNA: TGTGCCAGCAGCAAACTAGCGGGAGAATACAATGAGCAGTTCTTC.